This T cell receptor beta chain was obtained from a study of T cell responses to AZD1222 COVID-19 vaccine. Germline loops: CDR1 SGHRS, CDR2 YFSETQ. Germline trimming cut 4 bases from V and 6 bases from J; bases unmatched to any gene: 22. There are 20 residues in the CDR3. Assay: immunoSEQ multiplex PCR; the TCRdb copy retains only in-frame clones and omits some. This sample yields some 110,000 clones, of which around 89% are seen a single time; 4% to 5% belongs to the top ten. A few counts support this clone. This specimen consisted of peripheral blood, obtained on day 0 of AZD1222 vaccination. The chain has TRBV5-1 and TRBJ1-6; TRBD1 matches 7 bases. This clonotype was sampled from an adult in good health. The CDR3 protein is CASSPGQVGVWRGGNSPLHF. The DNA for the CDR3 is TGCGCCAGCAGCCCTGGACAGGTCGGCGTCTGGCGAGGGGGTAATTCACCCCTCCACTTT.